The source of this T cell receptor beta chain is a study of blood T cells in healthy people across ages. Study findings and constraints: Across samples, TCR beta diversity tracked strongly with naive T cell percentage.

The donors, all healthy, were Caucasians living in Russia, aged about 6 to 90. Each sample gave at least 6 million isolated PBMCs. Then a second PCR, running about 6 to 12 cycles, was carried out with a sample-barcoded 5' primer and a J-beta primer mix. Via MiXCR, TCRdb re-called the 5' RACE reads, giving one row per CDR3 protein. The table includes 650,000 to 800,000 distinct CDR3 sequences, 44% detected once. Between the trimmed V and J ends, which lost 0 bases and 0 bases, there was a span of 12 bases. CDR1 and CDR2 (germline): MGHRA, YSYEKL. CDR3 length: 16 residues. This clonotype was detected only a few times. Its antigen is as yet unknown.

Sequences were obtained from blood. The TCR originated in a man aged 55 to 69 in good health. The chain couples TRBV4-1 to TRBJ2-7; D perhaps matches TRBD2 (6 bases). CDR3 DNA: TGCGCCAGCAGCCAAGAATTAGCGGCGATCTCCTACGAGCAGTACTTC. Translation: CASSQELAAISYEQYF.